One sample yielded the 20 T cell receptor beta chains listed below, sequenced in a study of blood T cell repertoires in COVID-19. The repertoire was sequenced with immunoSEQ multiplex PCR; TCRdb's copy has only in-frame clones and lacks some. The sample consists of about 26,000 clones, around 60% of them appearing once. The sample comprised peripheral blood. The receptor set was obtained from a man aged 60 to 69 with active or convalescent COVID-19.

This clone came up a few times. The rearrangement uses TRBV2 and TRBJ2-1; no firm D call. Germline CDR1 reads SNHLY; CDR2 reads FYNNEI. The CDR3 has 13 residues. Deletions cut 3 bases from V and 7 bases from J, with 10 bases between. The CDR3 is CASSDLSLNEQFF. The CDR3 coding sequence is TGTGCCAGCAGTGATCTTAGTCTGAATGAGCAGTTCTTC.

This clone occurred once. The gene calls are TRBV6-5 and TRBJ1-1; maybe TRBD1 (6 bases). The CDR3 is 15 amino acids. Trimming pared 0 bases from V and 1 base from J, leaving 9 bases between. Germline-derived CDR1 and CDR2 are MNHEY and SVGAGI. CDR3 sequence (DNA): TGTGCCAGCAGTTACTCACGCAGGGGGAACACTGAAGCTTTCTTT. Encoded protein: CASSYSRRGNTEAFF.

This clone was picked up a small number of times. CDR3 DNA sequence: TGCGCCAGCAGCGAGGACAGGGGAATAGGCGGGGAGCTGTTTTTT. Its translation is CASSEDRGIGGELFF. The genes are TRBV5-1 and TRBJ2-2, with TRBD1 identical over 9 bases. J gave up 7 bases and V 4 bases, and 8 bases lay outside the gene matches. The CDR3 is made up of 15 amino acids. CDR1 and CDR2 (germline): SGHRS, YFSETQ.

The chain recombines TRBV19 with TRBJ1-2; maybe TRBD1 (5 bases). This CDR3 comprises 12 residues. The V and J ends lost 5 bases and 8 bases respectively, with 12 bases between them. The germline gives CDR1 LNHDA, CDR2 SQIVND (reference sequence). The CDR3 sequence: CASSPRDSGYTF. The CDR3 bases are TGTGCCAGTAGTCCGAGGGACTCCGGCTACACCTTC.

The sample holds a few counts of this clone. The chain uses TRBV30 and TRBJ2-5; 14 nucleotides line up with TRBD2. CDR1 is GTSNPN and CDR2 is SVGIG in the germline V gene (reference sequence). The V and J ends lost 2 bases and 3 bases, in that order; junction bases with no gene match: 11. The CDR3 extends over 18 amino acids. CDR3 DNA sequence: TGTGCCTGGAGTCGCGGACTAGCGGGAGGAGGGGGCAAAGAGACCCAGTACTTC. Its translation: CAWSRGLAGGGGKETQYF.

The chain links TRBV14 to TRBJ1-3, with a weak D call TRBD1 (5 bases). V gave up 2 bases and J gave up 0 bases, with 14 bases separating them. The CDR3 length is 17 residues. Germline V lookup: CDR1 SGHDN, CDR2 FVKESK. CDR3 sequence (DNA): TGTGCCAGCAGCCAAACTCGAAACAGGATCTCTGGAAACACCATATATTTT. It translates to CASSQTRNRISGNTIYF.

The rearrangement joins TRBV10-1 to TRBJ1-1, with TRBD1 matching over 10 bases. Germline loops: CDR1 WNHNN, CDR2 SYGVQD (reference sequence). J gave up 6 bases and V 2 bases, and 6 bases lay outside the gene matches. The CDR3 loop spans 15 amino acids. The CDR3 region has the DNA TGCGCCAGCAGTGAGAACCGGGACAGGGGACCTGAAGCTTTCTTT. Protein product: CASSENRDRGPEAFF.

In its sample, this clone was seen a few times. This sequence joins TRBV7-3 and TRBJ2-1; 10 bases are a match to TRBD2. Trimming took 5 bases from V and 8 from J; bases not matched to a gene: 9. The CDR3 spans 15 residues. Germline CDR1 and CDR2: SGHTA and FQGTGA. The CDR3 sequence: CASSPRGLANDEQFF. The CDR3 DNA is TGTGCCAGCAGCCCCCGGGGACTAGCGAACGATGAGCAGTTCTTC.

There are a few counts of this clone. The chain links TRBV7-9 to TRBJ2-1, with D perhaps matching TRBD2 (5 bases). V lost 5 bases to trimming and J lost 8 bases, with 7 bases between them. The CDR3 is made up of 11 amino acids. CDR1 SEHNR and CDR2 FQNEAQ come from the germline V gene (reference sequence). The CDR3 DNA sequence: TGTGCCAGCAGCCTACTAGATGAGCAGTTCTTC. This gives the protein CASSLLDEQFF. Using reference TRBV7-9 and TRBJ2-1 for the parts outside the CDR3, the full variable domain is DTGVSQNPRHKITKRGQNVTFRCDPISEHNRLYWYRQTLGQGPEFLTYFQNEAQLEKSRLLSDRFSAERPKGSFSTLEIQRTEQGDSAMYLCASSLLDEQFFGPGTRLTVL.

The chain carries TRBV9 and TRBJ1-4, with 7 positions matching TRBD1. V gave up 0 bases and J gave up 8 bases; unmatched junction bases: 7. The CDR3 consists of 15 residues. Germline-derived CDR1 and CDR2 are SGDLS and YYNGEE. As DNA, the CDR3 is TGTGCCAGCAGCGTAGAGGGACAGTTTAAAGAAAAACTGTTTTTT. Translated: CASSVEGQFKEKLFF.

The rearrangement links TRBV18 to TRBJ1-2, with 7 positions matching TRBD1. V shed 0 bases and J 2 bases; nucleotides not matched to a gene: 3. The CDR3 is 15 residues long. Germline V gives CDR1 KGHSH, CDR2 LQKENI. The CDR3 region has the DNA TGTGCCAGCTCACCACCGTTGGGACAGAACTATGGCTACACCTTC. Translation gives CASSPPLGQNYGYTF.

The chain links TRBV5-4 to TRBJ2-7; 9 nucleotides line up with TRBD1. V was clipped by 5 bases and J by 0 bases; unmatched bases: 6. The CDR3 length is 15 residues. Germline-derived CDR1 and CDR2 are SGHNT and YYREEE (reference sequence). The CDR3 region is CASSPDRGSSYEQYF. The DNA of the CDR3 is TGTGCCAGCAGTCCCGACAGGGGGAGCTCCTACGAGCAGTACTTC.

The gene calls are TRBV6-1 and TRBJ1-1; no definite D call. Germline CDR1 reads MNHNS; CDR2 reads SASEGT. V lost 2 bases, J lost 0 bases, and 4 bases lay in between. The length of the CDR3 is 13 residues. CDR3 sequence reads: CASSESVNTEAFF. CDR3 sequence (DNA): TGTGCCAGCAGTGAATCCGTGAACACTGAAGCTTTCTTT.

The V call is TRBV9, the J call TRBJ2-2; 12 nucleotides align to TRBD2. The trim removed 1 base at V and 1 base at J, leaving 2 bases unmatched. Germline values: CDR1 SGDLS, CDR2 YYNGEE. The CDR3 is made up of 17 amino acids. CDR3 loop: CASSVMTSGGNTGELFF. DNA of the CDR3: TGTGCCAGCAGCGTAATGACTAGCGGGGGGAACACCGGGGAGCTGTTTTTT.

This chain links TRBV2 with TRBJ2-1; D not resolved. Deletions cut 7 bases from V and 5 bases from J, with 12 bases between. The CDR3 covers 13 residues. Germline V lookup: CDR1 SNHLY, CDR2 FYNNEI. The CDR3 region is CASTRIGNNEQFF. The CDR3 DNA sequence: TGTGCCAGCACGAGGATAGGTAACAATGAGCAGTTCTTC.

The sample holds one count of this clone. The chain uses TRBV5-1 and TRBJ1-6, with 9 bases that match TRBD1. The junction had 2 bases not matched to a gene; V was cut back by 3 bases and J by 4 bases. The CDR3 contains 15 residues. Germline V gives CDR1 SGHRS, CDR2 YFSETQ. CDR3 DNA: TGCGCCAGCAGCTCCGGGACAGGGTATAATTCACCCCTCCACTTT. Its protein product is CASSSGTGYNSPLHF.

The chain employs TRBV7-9 and TRBJ1-1; D remains ambiguous. The CDR3 is 11 residues long. Germline V gene lookup returns CDR1 SEHNR and CDR2 FQNEAQ (reference sequence). With 3 bases removed from V and 5 bases from J, the gap between germline ends came to 4 bases. This CDR3 reads CASSFETEAFF. The CDR3 DNA is TGTGCCAGCAGCTTCGAGACTGAAGCTTTCTTT. Supplemented by reference TRBV7-9 and TRBJ1-1, the full variable domain reads DTGVSQNPRHKITKRGQNVTFRCDPISEHNRLYWYRQTLGQGPEFLTYFQNEAQLEKSRLLSDRFSAERPKGSFSTLEIQRTEQGDSAMYLCASSFETEAFFGQGTRLTVV.

This chain connects TRBV27 to TRBJ2-7; D is unresolved. Germline V CDR1 and CDR2: MNHEY, SMNVEV (reference sequence). V was trimmed by 2 bases and J by 6 bases, leaving 11 bases between them. The CDR3 runs to 13 residues. CDR3: CASSLGPRTEQYF. The CDR3 coding sequence is TGTGCCAGCAGTTTAGGTCCGCGTACCGAGCAGTACTTC.

The V and J genes are TRBV20-1 and TRBJ1-1; no reliable D call. V lost 3 bases to trimming and J lost 2 bases, with 13 bases between them. This CDR3 has 14 residues. Germline V lookup: CDR1 DFQATT, CDR2 SNEGSKA (reference sequence). CDR3 DNA sequence: TGCAGTGCTAGTGCGGAGGGCATTAACACTGAAGCTTTCTTT. It specifies CSASAEGINTEAFF.

V usage is TRBV7-3 and J usage is TRBJ2-3; 9 bases are a match to TRBD1. The CDR3 is made up of 16 amino acids. J was trimmed by 6 bases and V by 3 bases; bases with no gene match: 10. Germline-derived CDR1 and CDR2 are SGHTA and FQGTGA. The CDR3 loop is CASSFRPGQGSDTQYF. CDR3 coding DNA: TGTGCCAGCAGCTTTCGGCCGGGACAGGGTTCTGATACGCAGTATTTT. The variable domain in full, with the rest retrieved from reference TRBV7-3 and TRBJ2-3, is GAGVSQTPSNKVTEKGKYVELRCDPISGHTALYWYRQSLGQGPEFLIYFQGTGAADDSGLPNDRFFAVRPEGSVSTLKIQRTERGDSAVYLCASSFRPGQGSDTQYFGPGTRLTVL.